A single sample is the source of the 23 T cell receptor beta chains below, sequenced in a study of cytomegalovirus exposure and HLA in healthy donors. Generated by immunoSEQ multiplex PCR, the TCRdb table keeps only in-frame clones and is missing some. The sample has some 98,000 clones, 70% to 90% seen once; the top ten hold approximately 4%. Sequenced sample: PBMCs. These receptors originate from a woman between 25 and 40 years old in good health and CMV-seronegative.

The chain joins TRBV7-8 to TRBJ2-7; possibly TRBD1 for D (6 bases). Germline CDR1 is SGHVS and CDR2 is FQNEAQ. This CDR3 spans 13 amino acids. V shed 2 bases and J shed 3 bases, with 8 bases lying between them. For the CDR3, the DNA is TGTGCCAGCAGCTTACCAGGGGACTACGAGCAGTACTTC. It translates to CASSLPGDYEQYF.

This sequence joins TRBV29-1 and TRBJ2-1; 11 bases line up with TRBD1. This CDR3 contains 16 residues. The J segment lost 3 bases and the V segment lost 0 bases, leaving 4 bases of the junction unmatched. Germline V gives CDR1 SQVTM, CDR2 ANQGSEA. The CDR3 DNA sequence: TGCAGCGTTGAAGATCCTGGGACAGGGGGCTACAATGAGCAGTTCTTC. Translation: CSVEDPGTGGYNEQFF.

This clone was seen once. The chain combines TRBV7-2 with TRBJ1-2; D gene uncertain. Trimming cost V 1 base and J 6 bases, with 6 bases left between them. Germline V gene data show CDR1 as SGHTA and CDR2 as FQGNSA. The CDR3 consists of 12 residues. CDR3 sequence: CASSLGIDGYTF. CDR3 nucleotides: TGTGCCAGCAGCTTAGGTATCGATGGCTACACCTTC.

The gene calls are TRBV7-6 and TRBJ1-3; D remains unclear. CDR1 is SGHVS, CDR2 FNYEAQ, per germline. Trimming removed 1 base from V and 2 bases from J, with 15 bases in between. CDR3 size: 17 residues. CDR3 nucleotide sequence: TGTGCCAGCAGCTTAGAAAAGTCCGCGGGCCCTGGAAACACCATATATTTT. It encodes CASSLEKSAGPGNTIYF.

This clone was seen once. The chain joins TRBV5-5 to TRBJ1-1, with D possibly matching TRBD1 (5 bases). Germline CDR1 and CDR2: SGHKS and YYEKEE (reference sequence). V shed 0 bases and J shed 1 base, with 10 bases lying between them. The length of the CDR3 is 15 residues. CDR3 in amino acids: CASSLGAGPNTEAFF. The DNA of the CDR3 is TGTGCCAGCAGCTTGGGTGCAGGGCCGAACACTGAAGCTTTCTTT.

The V and J genes are TRBV28 and TRBJ2-1; 15 nucleotides agree with TRBD2. The V and J ends lost 4 bases and 6 bases, in that order; junction bases with no gene match: 4. The CDR3 sequence is 16 residues long. Germline V gene data show CDR1 as MDHEN and CDR2 as SYDVKM. The CDR3 DNA reads as TGTGCCAGCAGTTCATGGACTAGCGGGAGGGCCAATGAGCAGTTCTTC. Protein: CASSSWTSGRANEQFF.

In its sample, this clone was seen once. The chain joins TRBV11-2 to TRBJ2-1; D call uncertain. Germline V gives CDR1 SGHAT, CDR2 FQNNGV. V lost 1 base, J lost 7 bases, and 8 bases lay in between. CDR3 length equals 13 residues. CDR3 region: CASSLVSGNEQFF. CDR3 DNA: TGTGCCAGCAGCTTAGTTTCGGGTAATGAGCAGTTCTTC.

This chain connects TRBV6-6 to TRBJ1-1; no clear D. Trimming removed 7 bases from V and 11 bases from J, with 23 bases in between. The CDR3 loop spans 14 amino acids. Germline V gene sequence: CDR1 MNHNY, CDR2 SVGAGI (reference sequence). DNA of the CDR3: TGTGCCAGCACCCAAGAGAGTCTGGGAGAGACTGCTTTCTTT. Translating gives CASTQESLGETAFF.

This clone is a singleton in its sample. The CDR3 nucleotides are TGTGCCACCAGCAGAACTAGCGGGGGGCCTGATGAGCAGTTCTTC. This gives the protein CATSRTSGGPDEQFF. This chain joins TRBV15 and TRBJ2-1, with TRBD2 matching over 12 bases. After removal of 2 bases from V and 8 bases from J, the junction contained 4 bases not matched to a gene. The CDR3 sequence is 15 residues long. Germline V CDR1 and CDR2: LNHNV, YYDKDF (reference sequence). Full variable domain (rest looked up from reference TRBV15 and TRBJ2-1): DAMVIQNPRYQVTQFGKPVTLSCSQTLNHNVMYWYQQKSSQAPKLLFHYYDKDFNNEADTPDNFQSRRPNTSFCFLDIRSPGLGDTAMYLCATSRTSGGPDEQFFGPGTRLTVL.

This chain links TRBV7-9 with TRBJ2-7; the match to TRBD2 covers 9 bases. Germline CDR1 and CDR2: SEHNR and FQNEAQ (reference sequence). The J segment lost 3 bases and the V segment lost 5 bases, leaving 5 bases of the junction unmatched. This CDR3 is built from 14 residues. The CDR3 region is CASSRLSGGYEQYF. CDR3 nucleotides: TGTGCCAGCAGCCGACTTAGCGGGGGCTACGAGCAGTACTTC.

This chain uses TRBV18 with TRBJ2-7; D remains ambiguous. Germline V gene lookup returns CDR1 KGHSH and CDR2 LQKENI. This CDR3 has 12 amino acids. The V end lost 2 bases, the J end lost 5 bases, and 7 bases lay between the germline ends. CDR3: CASSPAANEQYF. The CDR3, as DNA: TGTGCCAGCTCACCAGCGGCAAACGAGCAGTACTTC.

This sequence joins TRBV23-1 and TRBJ2-7; the match to TRBD1 covers 7 bases. TRBV23-1 carries the ORF label, with uncertain function. CDR3 length: 14 residues. V lost 7 bases and J lost 5; bases outside the gene matches: 11. The CDR3 DNA is TGCGCCAGCATGTTGGACAGGCATTGGAACGAGCAGTACTTC. This gives the protein CASMLDRHWNEQYF.

V and J are TRBV28 and TRBJ2-5, with D uncertain. This CDR3 is built from 13 residues. V lost 5 bases to trimming and J lost 1 base, with 8 bases between them. Germline loops: CDR1 MDHEN, CDR2 SYDVKM. Written as DNA, the CDR3 is TGTGCCAGCAGTCCCGTTTCCCAAGAGACCCAGTACTTC. Protein: CASSPVSQETQYF.

This sequence joins TRBV18 and TRBJ1-2; TRBD1 matches at 9 bases. The CDR3 is made up of 16 amino acids. CDR1 and CDR2 (germline): KGHSH, LQKENI. Germline trimming cut 5 bases from V and 4 bases from J; bases unmatched to any gene: 11. The CDR3 nucleotides read TGTGCCAGCTCAAAAGACCGGGACAGGGCTTTCTATGGCTACACCTTC. Protein product: CASSKDRDRAFYGYTF.

This chain connects TRBV2 to TRBJ2-4, with D tentatively TRBD1 (6 bases). V was shortened by 9 bases and J by 9 bases, with 21 bases between the two germline ends. This CDR3 has 14 amino acids. Germline V lookup: CDR1 SNHLY, CDR2 FYNNEI. DNA for the CDR3: TGTGCCAGTGGAATCCGACAGGCGAGGGGCATTCAGTACTTC. This gives the protein CASGIRQARGIQYF.

This chain joins TRBV7-2 and TRBJ1-2; D not certain. This CDR3 has 13 amino acids. Looked up from germline, CDR1 is SGHTA and CDR2 is FQGNSA. The V end was cut by 3 bases, the J end by 4 bases, with 9 bases between. The CDR3 is CASSFTSTYGYTF. CDR3 coding DNA: TGTGCCAGCAGCTTTACTTCCACCTATGGCTACACCTTC.

V gene TRBV2 combines with J gene TRBJ1-1, with D possibly matching TRBD1 (6 bases). Germline V CDR1 and CDR2: SNHLY, FYNNEI. The CDR3 contains 13 residues. V shed 9 bases and J shed 11 bases, with 22 bases lying between them. Here the CDR3 DNA reads TGTGCCAGGCGTATACAGGGTGACCTTAGTGCTTTCTTT. Translation gives CARRIQGDLSAFF.

The chain employs TRBV2 and TRBJ2-2, with 12 bases matching TRBD2. With V trimmed by 0 bases and J by 5 bases, 4 bases remained unmatched. The CDR3 spans 17 residues. CDR1 and CDR2 (germline): SNHLY, FYNNEI. The CDR3 region is CASSEAPGLAGTGELFF. The CDR3 DNA reads as TGTGCCAGCAGTGAAGCCCCAGGACTAGCGGGAACCGGGGAGCTGTTTTTT.

This clone was observed a few times. V is TRBV6-5 and J is TRBJ1-2; 8 nucleotides line up with TRBD1. CDR1 and CDR2 (germline): MNHEY, SVGAGI. V shed 5 bases, J shed 4 bases, and the junction held 9 bases outside the gene matches. The CDR3 has 15 amino acids. The CDR3 region is CASSHRDRFSYGYTF. The CDR3 DNA sequence: TGTGCCAGCAGTCATCGGGACAGGTTCTCCTATGGCTACACCTTC.

This sequence joins TRBV19 and TRBJ1-5, with 7 nucleotides matching TRBD1. This CDR3 is 14 amino acids long. With V trimmed by 7 bases and J by 3 bases, 6 bases remained unmatched. Germline CDR1 and CDR2: LNHDA and SQIVND (reference sequence). The CDR3 DNA sequence: TGTGCCAGTACCACGGGACAGATCAATCAGCCCCAGCATTTT. Its protein is CASTTGQINQPQHF.

V gene TRBV7-2 combines with J gene TRBJ2-1; 10 positions agree with TRBD1. With 3 bases clipped from V and 5 bases from J, the junction kept 16 bases outside the gene matches. The length of the CDR3 is 19 residues. Germline CDR1 is SGHTA and CDR2 is FQGNSA. The CDR3 region is CASSLGQGLGFQPDNEQFF. In DNA, the CDR3 is TGTGCCAGCAGCTTGGGACAGGGGCTGGGTTTCCAGCCAGACAATGAGCAGTTCTTC.

The rearrangement links TRBV7-9 to TRBJ1-5; 8 nucleotides align to TRBD1. The CDR3 has 16 residues. Germline loops: CDR1 SEHNR, CDR2 FQNEAQ (reference sequence). V trimming: 4 bases; J trimming: 3 bases; junction bases outside the gene matches: 8. CDR3 sequence reads: CASSSGDRKFNQPQHF. CDR3 sequence (DNA): TGTGCCAGCAGCTCTGGGGACAGGAAATTCAATCAGCCCCAGCATTTT. Based on the CDR3 plus reference TRBV7-9 and TRBJ1-5, the full variable domain is DTGVSQNPRHKITKRGQNVTFRCDPISEHNRLYWYRQTLGQGPEFLTYFQNEAQLEKSRLLSDRFSAERPKGSFSTLEIQRTEQGDSAMYLCASSSGDRKFNQPQHFGDGTRLSIL.

This chain connects TRBV18 to TRBJ2-4; possibly TRBD1 for D (5 bases). Germline V gene lookup returns CDR1 KGHSH and CDR2 LQKENI. The CDR3 consists of 14 residues. V was shortened by 2 bases and J by 6 bases, with 11 bases between the two germline ends. This chain's CDR3 is CASSPSTRVNIQYF. DNA of the CDR3: TGTGCCAGCTCACCAAGCACCAGGGTAAACATTCAGTACTTC.